This is a list of T cell receptor beta chains from one sample in a study of blood T cells in healthy people across ages. TCRdb called the 5' RACE reads again in MiXCR, with one record for every CDR3 protein. The sample consists of roughly 1.5 million distinct CDR3 sequences, 40% to 45% of them appearing once. Sequenced input: blood. All receptors derive from a woman between 18 and 29 years old in good health. Each CDR3 is given with its conserved first and last residue. Each record gives: V gene, D gene, clone size, J gene, CDR3 DNA, CDR3 protein. D genes are given only for firm matches. Clone size is given for some rows only: seen once, a few or many times, or a class if the clone is expanded.

TRBV7-2,TRBD1,NA,TRBJ2-1,TGTGCCAGCAGCTTGTGGGACAGTAGACAAGAGACCCAGTTCTTC,CASSLWDSRQETQFF
TRBV5-8,NA,NA,TRBJ2-1,TGTGCCAGCAGCTTGGTCCTTATACTAGCAGAAGAATACTACAATGAGCAGTTCTTC,CASSLVLILAEEYYNEQFF
TRBV4-1,NA,few,TRBJ1-4,TGCGCCAGCAGCCAAGTCCGATATGAAAAACTGTTTTTT,CASSQVRYEKLFF
TRBV12-3/TRBV12-4,NA,NA,TRBJ1-2,TGTGCCAGCAGTTTATCGGGGGGCTCCGATAACTATGGCTACACCTTC,CASSLSGGSDNYGYTF
TRBV5-5,NA,NA,TRBJ2-3,TGTGCCAGCAGCCCCTACAAGAGTCCTAGCACAGATACGCAGTATTTT,CASSPYKSPSTDTQYF
TRBV7-9,TRBD1,few,TRBJ2-7,TGTGCCAGCAGCTTGAGTCCGGGACAGGCCCACGAGCAGTACTTC,CASSLSPGQAHEQYF
TRBV6-4,NA,NA,TRBJ2-7,TGTGCCAGCAGTGACTCGCCAGGCGGCTCCTACGAGCAGTACTTC,CASSDSPGGSYEQYF
TRBV24-1,NA,few,TRBJ2-3,TGTGCCACCAGTGATTCGAGGCAGGCCACAGATACGCAGTATTTT,CATSDSRQATDTQYF
TRBV4-1,NA,NA,TRBJ1-4,TGCGCCAGCAGCCAAGATGGGGTTGGTGGGGCTGGTGAAAAACTGTTTTTT,CASSQDGVGGAGEKLFF
TRBV7-9,NA,many,TRBJ2-7,TGTGCCAGCAGCTTAGCGTCCAGGGGAAGGTCCTACGAGCAGTACTTC,CASSLASRGRSYEQYF
TRBV6-2/TRBV6-3,NA,many,TRBJ2-3,TGTGCCAGCAGAAGTCGACAGAACACAGATACGCAGTATTTT,CASRSRQNTDTQYF
TRBV27,NA,NA,TRBJ1-4,TGTGCCAGCAGTTTATCGCCCGGGGGAGGGGCAGGAGAAAAACTGTTTTTT,CASSLSPGGGAGEKLFF
TRBV28,NA,NA,TRBJ1-2,TGTGCCAGCAGTTTTCGTGAATATGGCTACACCTTC,CASSFREYGYTF
TRBV6-1,NA,NA,TRBJ1-5,TGTGCCAGCAGTGAAGCAGCCGGGGGGGCGCAGCCCCAGCATTTT,CASSEAAGGAQPQHF
TRBV11-2,NA,NA,TRBJ2-3,TGTGCCAGCAGCTTACGTCCCACCGCAAGCGCAGATACGCAGTATTTT,CASSLRPTASADTQYF
TRBV20-1,NA,once,TRBJ2-3,TGCAGTGCAACGGTCGATCCAGATACGCAGTATTTT,CSATVDPDTQYF